The entry below gives a single T cell receptor (beta chain) sequence along with its context. Only in-frame clones appear in the TCRdb table, and some are missing; sequencing was by immunoSEQ multiplex PCR. The table lists about 480,000 clones, 88% of them singletons. Germline V gene lookup returns CDR1 LNHDA and CDR2 SQIVND (reference sequence). CDR3 length: 13 residues. The V end was cut by 7 bases, the J end by 2 bases, with 10 bases between. This sample is part of a study of blood T cell repertoires in COVID-19. Sequencing was carried out using PBMCs or T cells enriched from blood (not recorded which). The sequence was collected from a woman aged 55-69 years who had recovered from COVID-19. The J gene is TRBJ2-3, the V gene TRBV19; D is perhaps TRBD2 (6 bases). DNA for the CDR3: TGTGCCAGTAAGGGGCGGGACACAGATACGCAGTATTTT. The encoded protein is CASKGRDTDTQYF. Complete variable domain (other parts from reference TRBV19 and TRBJ2-3): DGGITQSPKYLFRKEGQNVTLSCEQNLNHDAMYWYRQDPGQGLRLIYYSQIVNDFQKGDIAEGYSVSREKKESFPLTVTSAQKNPTAFYLCASKGRDTDTQYFGPGTRLTVL.